Below, one TCR beta chain is given with its context. Sequencing was performed with immunoSEQ multiplex PCR; in TCRdb, only in-frame clones are kept and a portion is missing. The sample lists 200,000 to 250,000 clones; 80% were seen once. This specimen comes from a study of blood T cell repertoires in COVID-19. About the research overall: Some COVID-19 samples were acute and others convalescent; all came from the United States, Italy and Spain.

Those enrolled, adults aged roughly 18 to 89 years, came from some 23 US areas. Clinical history reported by participants formed the basis on which cohorts were assigned. The V gene lost 6 bases and the J gene lost 5 bases, with 17 bases spanning the gap. Germline CDR1 is MNHEY and CDR2 is SVGAGI. CDR3 length equals 14 residues. The TCR was taken from a middle-aged woman with acute COVID-19. The chain employs TRBV6-5 and TRBJ2-7; perhaps TRBD1 as D (6 bases). Sequencing used PBMCs or T cells enriched from blood (not recorded which). The CDR3 loop is CASSLQGPRDEQYF. The CDR3 bases are TGTGCCAGCAGCCTACAGGGTCCACGGGACGAGCAGTACTTC.